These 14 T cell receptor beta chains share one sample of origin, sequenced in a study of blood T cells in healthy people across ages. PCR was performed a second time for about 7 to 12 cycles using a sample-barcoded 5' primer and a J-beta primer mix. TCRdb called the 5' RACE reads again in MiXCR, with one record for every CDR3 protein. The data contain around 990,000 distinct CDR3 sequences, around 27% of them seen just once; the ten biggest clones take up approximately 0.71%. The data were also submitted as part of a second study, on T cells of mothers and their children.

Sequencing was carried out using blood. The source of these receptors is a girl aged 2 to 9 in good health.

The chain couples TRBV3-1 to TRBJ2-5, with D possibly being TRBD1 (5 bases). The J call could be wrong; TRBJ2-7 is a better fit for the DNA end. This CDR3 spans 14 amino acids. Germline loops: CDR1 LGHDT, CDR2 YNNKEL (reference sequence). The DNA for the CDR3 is TGTGCCAGCAGCCAAGTGAAGGGGCCAGCCGAGCAGTACTTC. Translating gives CASSQVKGPAEQYF.

CDR3 sequence reads: CASSLPTETQYF. The CDR3 DNA reads TGTGCCAGCAGCTTGCCGACGGAGACCCAGTACTTC. The J gene is TRBJ2-5, the V gene TRBV27; the D is unclear. The CDR3 has 12 residues. The germline CDR1 and CDR2 sequences are MNHEY and SMNVEV (reference sequence). Trimming left V 6 bases short and J 5 bases short, with 10 bases between.

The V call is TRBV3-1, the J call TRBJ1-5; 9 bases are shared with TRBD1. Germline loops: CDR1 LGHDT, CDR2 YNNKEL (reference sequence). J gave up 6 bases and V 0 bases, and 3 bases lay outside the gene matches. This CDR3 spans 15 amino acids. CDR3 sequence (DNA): TGTGCCAGCAGCCAAGAGACAGGGGGGGGTCAGCCCCAGCATTTT. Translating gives CASSQETGGGQPQHF.

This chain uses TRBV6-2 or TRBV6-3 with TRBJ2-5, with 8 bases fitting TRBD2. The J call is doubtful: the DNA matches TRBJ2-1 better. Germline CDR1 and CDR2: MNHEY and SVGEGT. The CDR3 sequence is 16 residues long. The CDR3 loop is CASSSTPGGAYNEQFF. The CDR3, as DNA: TGTGCCAGCAGTTCCACGCCGGGGGGGGCATACAATGAGCAGTTCTTC.

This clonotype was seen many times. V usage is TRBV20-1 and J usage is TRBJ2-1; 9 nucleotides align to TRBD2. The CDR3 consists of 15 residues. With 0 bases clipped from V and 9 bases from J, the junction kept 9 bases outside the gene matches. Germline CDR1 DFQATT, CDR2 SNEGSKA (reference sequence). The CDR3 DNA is TGCAGTGCTAGAGATCGGGCGGGAGGGCTTGTTGAGCAGTTCTTC. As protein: CSARDRAGGLVEQFF.

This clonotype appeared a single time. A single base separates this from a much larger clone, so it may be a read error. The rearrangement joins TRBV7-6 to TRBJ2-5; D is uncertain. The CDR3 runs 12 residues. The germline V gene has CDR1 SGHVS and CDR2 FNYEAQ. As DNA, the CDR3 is TGTGCCAGCAGCCCGTCCCAAGAGACCCGGTACTTC. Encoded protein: CASSPSQETRYF.

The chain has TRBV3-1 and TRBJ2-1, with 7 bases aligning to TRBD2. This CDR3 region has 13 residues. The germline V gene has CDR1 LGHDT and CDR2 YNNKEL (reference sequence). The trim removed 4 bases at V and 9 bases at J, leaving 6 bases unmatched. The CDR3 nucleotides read TGTGCCAGCAGCCGGTTACTAGCGTTTGAGCAGTTCTTC. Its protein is CASSRLLAFEQFF.

The DNA for the CDR3 is TGTGCCAGCAGTTTCGGCGGAGAAGGTTTTAGAAACACCATATATTTT. Its protein product is CASSFGGEGFRNTIYF. V usage is TRBV12-3 or TRBV12-4 and J usage is TRBJ1-3, with no clear D. This CDR3 spans 16 amino acids. V shed 3 bases and J shed 5 bases, with 17 bases lying between them.

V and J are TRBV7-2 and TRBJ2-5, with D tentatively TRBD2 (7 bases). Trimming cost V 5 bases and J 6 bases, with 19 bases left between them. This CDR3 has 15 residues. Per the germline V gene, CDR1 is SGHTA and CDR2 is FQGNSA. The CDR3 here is CASSPLGGADKTQYF. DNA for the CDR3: TGTGCCAGCAGCCCACTTGGGGGGGCCGACAAGACCCAGTACTTC.

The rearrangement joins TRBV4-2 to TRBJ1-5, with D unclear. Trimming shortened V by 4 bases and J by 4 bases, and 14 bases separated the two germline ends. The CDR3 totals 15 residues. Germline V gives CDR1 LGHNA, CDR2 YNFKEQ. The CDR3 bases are TGTGCCAGCAGCCCCTTCCAGACGGGAAATCAGCCCCAGCATTTT. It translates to CASSPFQTGNQPQHF.

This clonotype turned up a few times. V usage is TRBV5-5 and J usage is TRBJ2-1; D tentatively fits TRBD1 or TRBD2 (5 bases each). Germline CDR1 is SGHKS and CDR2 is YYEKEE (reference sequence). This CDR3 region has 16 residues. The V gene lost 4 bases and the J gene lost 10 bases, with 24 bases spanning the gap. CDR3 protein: CASSLDPGQATREQFF. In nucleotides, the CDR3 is TGTGCCAGCAGCCTTGATCCGGGGCAGGCCACAAGAGAGCAGTTCTTC.

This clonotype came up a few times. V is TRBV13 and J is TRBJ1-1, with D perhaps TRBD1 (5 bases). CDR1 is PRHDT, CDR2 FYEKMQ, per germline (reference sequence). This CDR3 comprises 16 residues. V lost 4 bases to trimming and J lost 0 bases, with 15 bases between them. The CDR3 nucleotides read TGTGCCAGCAGCTCACCCCAGGGCCGAGTGAACACTGAAGCTTTCTTT. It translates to CASSSPQGRVNTEAFF.

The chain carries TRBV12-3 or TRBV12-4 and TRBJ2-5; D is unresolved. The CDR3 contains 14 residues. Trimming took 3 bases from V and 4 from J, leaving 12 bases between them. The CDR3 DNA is TGTGCCAGCAGTTTCTGGAATGCTCCAGAGACCCAGTACTTC. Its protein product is CASSFWNAPETQYF.

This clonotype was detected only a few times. The DNA for the CDR3 is TGTGCCAGCAGTCAACAAGCGGGAGGAGCCTACGAGCAGTACTTC. Encoded protein: CASSQQAGGAYEQYF. V is TRBV12-3 or TRBV12-4 and J is TRBJ2-5; 9 bases map to TRBD2. Judging by the DNA end, TRBJ2-7 fits better; the J call may be wrong. This CDR3 region has 15 residues.